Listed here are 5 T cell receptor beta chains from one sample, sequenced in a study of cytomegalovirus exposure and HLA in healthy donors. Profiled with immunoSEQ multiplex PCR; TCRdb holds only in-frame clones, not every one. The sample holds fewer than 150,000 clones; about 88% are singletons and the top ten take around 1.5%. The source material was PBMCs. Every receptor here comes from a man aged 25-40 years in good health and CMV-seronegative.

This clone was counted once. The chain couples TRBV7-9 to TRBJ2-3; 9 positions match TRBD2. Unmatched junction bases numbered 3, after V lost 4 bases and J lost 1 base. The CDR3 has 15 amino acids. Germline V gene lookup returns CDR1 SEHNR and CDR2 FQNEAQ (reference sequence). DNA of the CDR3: TGTGCCAGCAGCTCATTAGCGGGGGGCACAGATACGCAGTATTTT. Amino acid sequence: CASSSLAGGTDTQYF. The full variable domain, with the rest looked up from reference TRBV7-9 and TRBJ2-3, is DTGVSQNPRHKITKRGQNVTFRCDPISEHNRLYWYRQTLGQGPEFLTYFQNEAQLEKSRLLSDRFSAERPKGSFSTLEIQRTEQGDSAMYLCASSSLAGGTDTQYFGPGTRLTVL.

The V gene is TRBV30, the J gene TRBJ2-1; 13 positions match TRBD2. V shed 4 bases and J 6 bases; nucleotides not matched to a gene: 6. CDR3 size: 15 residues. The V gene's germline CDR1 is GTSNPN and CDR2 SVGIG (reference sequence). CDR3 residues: CAWTLLAGGPNEQFF. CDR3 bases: TGTGCCTGGACTCTACTAGCGGGAGGGCCCAATGAGCAGTTCTTC.

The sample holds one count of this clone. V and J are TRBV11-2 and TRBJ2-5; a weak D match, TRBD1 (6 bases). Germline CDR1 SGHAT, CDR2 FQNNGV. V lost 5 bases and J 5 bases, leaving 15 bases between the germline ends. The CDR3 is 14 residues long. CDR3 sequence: CASSPGTLGETQYF. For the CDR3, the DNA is TGTGCCAGCAGCCCCGGGACACTTGGGGAGACCCAGTACTTC. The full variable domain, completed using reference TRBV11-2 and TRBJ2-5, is EAGVAQSPRYKIIEKRQSVAFWCNPISGHATLYWYQQILGQGPKLLIQFQNNGVVDDSQLPKDRFSAERLKGVDSTLKIQPAKLEDSAVYLCASSPGTLGETQYFGPGTRLLVL.

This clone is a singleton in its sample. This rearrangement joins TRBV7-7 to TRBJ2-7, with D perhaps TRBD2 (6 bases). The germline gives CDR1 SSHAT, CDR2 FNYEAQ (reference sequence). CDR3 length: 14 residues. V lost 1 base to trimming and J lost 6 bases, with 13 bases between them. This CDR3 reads CASSLVPGELEQYF. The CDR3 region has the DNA TGTGCCAGCAGCTTAGTTCCGGGGGAACTCGAGCAGTACTTC.

CDR3 bases: TGTGCCAGCAGCCCGTCGTTAGGGGCCAACGTCCTGACTTTC. This sequence encodes CASSPSLGANVLTF. The V call is TRBV11-3, the J call TRBJ2-6, with unresolved D. The germline V gene encodes CDR1 SGHNT and CDR2 YENEEA. Trimming shortened V by 5 bases and J by 4 bases, and 9 bases separated the two germline ends. This CDR3 spans 14 amino acids.